This T cell receptor (beta chain) is from a study of blood T cell repertoires in COVID-19. Turning to the study itself: Samples taken during acute and convalescent COVID-19 were collected in the United States, Italy and Spain. Sources were T cells, B-cell-depleted T cells, or PBMCs; the material itself was cDNA or gDNA.

Original data processing: Using reference gene primer amplification, nucleated cell counts were estimated. The protocol was immunoSEQ multiplex PCR, while the TCRdb copy is restricted to in-frame clones and leaves out a portion. D and trimming were read from the DNA, whereas the V and J calls and clone size are those reported in that table. The sample yields 100,000 or so clones, approximately 92% seen once. Trimming took off 1 base at V and 10 bases at J, with 5 bases between the two ends. This CDR3 is 11 amino acids long. Germline V gene data show CDR1 as MGHRA and CDR2 as YSYEKL. This sequence originates from a man aged 50 to 59 with active COVID-19. The chain employs TRBV4-1 and TRBJ2-1; the D is unclear. The specimen was peripheral blood. CDR3 region: CASSQGVEQFF. Here the CDR3 DNA reads TGCGCCAGCAGCCAAGGAGTGGAGCAGTTCTTC.